Listed below are T cell receptor beta chains from one sample, sequenced in a study of CD8 T cells in Susac syndrome. TCRdb reanalysed the immunoSEQ multiplex PCR reads using MiXCR and keeps one entry per CDR3 protein. The sample has 130,000 or so distinct CDR3 sequences, around nine tenths seen once. Sequencing used CD8+ T cells from PBMCs. The receptors stem from a human donor with multiple sclerosis. CDR3s include the opening cysteine and the closing phenylalanine or tryptophan. D genes are given only for firm matches. Rows give clone size only sometimes, using once, few, many, or a class for an expanded clone.

v_gene: TRBV20-1; d_gene: TRBD1; j_gene: TRBJ1-5; abundance: -; len: 17; CDR3nt: TGCAGTGCTAGAGACCTACAGGGGATTTTTAGCAATCAGCCCCAGCATTTT; CDR3aa: CSARDLQGIFSNQPQHF
v_gene: TRBV19; d_gene: -; j_gene: TRBJ2-1; abundance: -; len: 15; CDR3nt: TGTGCCAGTAGCCACGTGTTCGAGTTTGGGAATGAGCAGTTCTTC; CDR3aa: CASSHVFEFGNEQFF
v_gene: TRBV6-5; d_gene: -; j_gene: TRBJ2-3; abundance: -; len: 11; CDR3nt: TGTGCCAGCAGGAACACAGATACGCAGTATTTT; CDR3aa: CASRNTDTQYF
v_gene: TRBV27; d_gene: TRBD2; j_gene: TRBJ2-2; abundance: -; len: 15; CDR3nt: TGTGCCAGCAGTTTCGGTCTAGCGGTCACCGGGGAGCTGTTTTTT; CDR3aa: CASSFGLAVTGELFF
v_gene: TRBV4-3; d_gene: -; j_gene: TRBJ2-7; abundance: -; len: 12; CDR3nt: TGCGCCAGCAGCCATGACTCCTACGAGCAGTACTTC; CDR3aa: CASSHDSYEQYF
v_gene: TRBV6-2/TRBV6-3; d_gene: -; j_gene: TRBJ2-7; abundance: -; len: 13; CDR3nt: TGTGCCAGCAGTTACTCGGGGATCTACGAGCAGTACTTC; CDR3aa: CASSYSGIYEQYF
v_gene: TRBV18; d_gene: TRBD1; j_gene: TRBJ1-2; abundance: -; len: 15; CDR3nt: TGTGCCAGCTCACCAACGGGACAGACTAACTATGGCTACACCTTC; CDR3aa: CASSPTGQTNYGYTF
v_gene: TRBV7-9; d_gene: -; j_gene: TRBJ2-1; abundance: -; len: 14; CDR3nt: TGTGCCAGCAGCTCTCCCTCGGGGAGGTCTGAGCAGTTCTTC; CDR3aa: CASSSPSGRSEQFF
v_gene: TRBV7-8; d_gene: -; j_gene: TRBJ2-5; abundance: -; len: 11; CDR3nt: TGTGCCAGCAGCCCATTGGGGACCCAGTACTTC; CDR3aa: CASSPLGTQYF
v_gene: TRBV4-3; d_gene: -; j_gene: TRBJ1-1; abundance: -; len: 15; CDR3nt: TGCGCCAGCAGCCAAGATGTCAGCCTTGGGGCTGAAGCTTTCTTT; CDR3aa: CASSQDVSLGAEAFF
v_gene: TRBV27; d_gene: -; j_gene: TRBJ2-7; abundance: -; len: 13; CDR3nt: TGTGCCAGCAGTTTAGGGATACCGGGAGAGCAGTACTTC; CDR3aa: CASSLGIPGEQYF
v_gene: TRBV2; d_gene: TRBD2; j_gene: TRBJ2-3; abundance: -; len: 17; CDR3nt: TGTGCCAGCCGCGGGACTAGCGGGAGGTGGGGCCCGTGGACGCAGTATTTT; CDR3aa: CASRGTSGRWGPWTQYF
v_gene: TRBV12-3/TRBV12-4; d_gene: -; j_gene: TRBJ2-6; abundance: -; len: 14; CDR3nt: TGTGCCAGCAGTCCCAAAGGTGGGGCCAACGTCCTGACTTTC; CDR3aa: CASSPKGGANVLTF
v_gene: TRBV18; d_gene: -; j_gene: TRBJ2-7; abundance: -; len: 13; CDR3nt: TGTGCCAGCTCACCACCGTTGAAGGTTGAGCAGTACTTC; CDR3aa: CASSPPLKVEQYF
v_gene: TRBV4-2; d_gene: TRBD2; j_gene: TRBJ2-1; abundance: -; len: 14; CDR3nt: TGTGCCAGCAGGACTAGCGGGACCGTAAATGAGCAGTTCTTC; CDR3aa: CASRTSGTVNEQFF
v_gene: TRBV2; d_gene: TRBD2; j_gene: TRBJ2-2; abundance: -; len: 17; CDR3nt: TGTGCCAGCAGTGAAGCCCTAGCGGGAGGGCCTGCCGGGGAGCTGTTTTTT; CDR3aa: CASSEALAGGPAGELFF
v_gene: TRBV3-1; d_gene: -; j_gene: TRBJ2-5; abundance: -; len: 15; CDR3nt: TGTGCCAGCAGCCAAGATCCAGCGGCCCAAGAGACCCAGTACTTC; CDR3aa: CASSQDPAAQETQYF
v_gene: TRBV5-6; d_gene: -; j_gene: TRBJ1-1; abundance: few; len: 11; CDR3nt: TGTGCCAGCAGCTTAGGTGTTGAAGCTTTCTTT; CDR3aa: CASSLGVEAFF
v_gene: TRBV6-6; d_gene: TRBD1; j_gene: TRBJ1-5; abundance: -; len: 15; CDR3nt: TGTGCCAGCAGTCCGGGGACAGGGGGAAATCAGCCCCAGCATTTT; CDR3aa: CASSPGTGGNQPQHF
v_gene: TRBV20-1; d_gene: TRBD2; j_gene: TRBJ2-3; abundance: -; len: 15; CDR3nt: TGCAGCCCAATAGCGGGAGATCCGGGCACAGATACGCAGTATTTT; CDR3aa: CSPIAGDPGTDTQYF
v_gene: TRBV14; d_gene: -; j_gene: TRBJ2-7; abundance: -; len: 15; CDR3nt: TGTGCCAGCAGCGGGGGGTTGCTGAGCTCCTACGAGCAGTACTTC; CDR3aa: CASSGGLLSSYEQYF
v_gene: TRBV30; d_gene: -; j_gene: TRBJ1-1; abundance: -; len: 13; CDR3nt: TGTGCCTGGAGTGTAGGACAGAACACTGAAGCTTTCTTT; CDR3aa: CAWSVGQNTEAFF
v_gene: TRBV10-1; d_gene: -; j_gene: TRBJ1-2; abundance: -; len: 14; CDR3nt: TGCGCCAGCAGATGGGGGCCAGGCGGCTATGGCTACACCTTC; CDR3aa: CASRWGPGGYGYTF
v_gene: TRBV5-4; d_gene: TRBD1; j_gene: TRBJ1-1; abundance: -; len: 12; CDR3nt: TGTGCCAGCAGCATAGGGGACAGTGAAGCTTTCTTT; CDR3aa: CASSIGDSEAFF
v_gene: TRBV19; d_gene: TRBD2; j_gene: TRBJ2-7; abundance: -; len: 17; CDR3nt: TGTGCCAGTAGTTCTTGGACTAGCGAGACAAACTCCTACGAGCAGTACTTC; CDR3aa: CASSSWTSETNSYEQYF
v_gene: TRBV27; d_gene: -; j_gene: TRBJ1-2; abundance: -; len: 13; CDR3nt: TGTGCCAGCAGGGCTCAGGGCAACTATGGCTACACCTTC; CDR3aa: CASRAQGNYGYTF
v_gene: TRBV27; d_gene: -; j_gene: TRBJ2-5; abundance: -; len: 14; CDR3nt: TGTGCCAGCAGTCCAGAGGGCAGGGAAGAGACCCAGTACTTC; CDR3aa: CASSPEGREETQYF
v_gene: TRBV12-3/TRBV12-4; d_gene: -; j_gene: TRBJ2-1; abundance: -; len: 14; CDR3nt: TGTGCCAGCACCGGGGGACGCTCCTACAATGAGCAGTTCTTC; CDR3aa: CASTGGRSYNEQFF
v_gene: TRBV27; d_gene: -; j_gene: TRBJ2-2; abundance: -; len: 14; CDR3nt: TGTGCCAGCAGTTCGACTCTGAACACCGGGGAGCTGTTTTTT; CDR3aa: CASSSTLNTGELFF
v_gene: TRBV6-6; d_gene: -; j_gene: TRBJ2-7; abundance: -; len: 12; CDR3nt: TGTGCCAGCAGTTTTCGGATGGGCGAGCAGTACTTC; CDR3aa: CASSFRMGEQYF
v_gene: TRBV6-2/TRBV6-3; d_gene: TRBD2; j_gene: TRBJ2-5; abundance: -; len: 16; CDR3nt: TGTGCCAGCAGTTATAGTATGGGACTAGCGTATGAGACCCAGTACTTC; CDR3aa: CASSYSMGLAYETQYF
v_gene: TRBV25-1; d_gene: -; j_gene: TRBJ1-3; abundance: -; len: 17; CDR3nt: TGTGCCAGCAGTGGGCCCGGGTTGGGGGCTCGTGGAAACACCATATATTTT; CDR3aa: CASSGPGLGARGNTIYF
v_gene: TRBV4-1; d_gene: -; j_gene: TRBJ1-2; abundance: -; len: 11; CDR3nt: TGCGCCAGCAGCCAAGCCGGGATCCAAAACTTC; CDR3aa: CASSQAGIQNF
v_gene: TRBV27; d_gene: -; j_gene: TRBJ1-1; abundance: -; len: 13; CDR3nt: TGTGCCAGCAGTCCCCGGAGTCACACTGAAGCTTTCTTT; CDR3aa: CASSPRSHTEAFF
v_gene: TRBV28; d_gene: -; j_gene: TRBJ2-5; abundance: -; len: 17; CDR3nt: TGTGCCAGCAGTATAACTGCCGGGACACCGTACCAAGAGACCCAGTACTTC; CDR3aa: CASSITAGTPYQETQYF
v_gene: TRBV6-5; d_gene: -; j_gene: TRBJ2-1; abundance: -; len: 17; CDR3nt: TGTGCCAGCAGTTACTTCTCCGGGACCCGGCCAAGTAATGAGCAGTTCTTC; CDR3aa: CASSYFSGTRPSNEQFF
v_gene: TRBV27; d_gene: TRBD2; j_gene: TRBJ2-7; abundance: -; len: 15; CDR3nt: TGTGCCAGCACCAAGACTAGCGGGAGCTCCTACGAGCAGTACTTC; CDR3aa: CASTKTSGSSYEQYF
v_gene: TRBV5-6; d_gene: -; j_gene: TRBJ1-2; abundance: -; len: 11; CDR3nt: TGTGCCAGCAGCTTGGGGTGGGGCTACACCTTC; CDR3aa: CASSLGWGYTF
v_gene: TRBV5-6; d_gene: -; j_gene: TRBJ1-1; abundance: -; len: 13; CDR3nt: TGTGCCAGCAGCTTAATCTTTCGTGCTGAAGCTTTCTTT; CDR3aa: CASSLIFRAEAFF
v_gene: TRBV19; d_gene: -; j_gene: TRBJ1-1; abundance: -; len: 13; CDR3nt: TGTGCCAGTAGACTAAGGGACAACACTGAAGCTTTCTTT; CDR3aa: CASRLRDNTEAFF
v_gene: TRBV7-8; d_gene: TRBD2; j_gene: TRBJ2-1; abundance: -; len: 15; CDR3nt: TGTGCCAGCAGCTTAGTTGGGAGGGCCTACAATGAGCAGTTCTTC; CDR3aa: CASSLVGRAYNEQFF
v_gene: TRBV30; d_gene: TRBD2; j_gene: TRBJ2-1; abundance: -; len: 15; CDR3nt: TGTGCCTGGGACCCAATAGCGGGAACCAACAATGAGCAGTTCTTC; CDR3aa: CAWDPIAGTNNEQFF
v_gene: TRBV7-7; d_gene: TRBD2; j_gene: TRBJ2-2; abundance: -; len: 20; CDR3nt: TGTGCCAGCAGCCCAGAGGTGTGGGTAGCGGGTACAACTTCTTGGGGGGAGCTGTTTTTT; CDR3aa: CASSPEVWVAGTTSWGELFF
v_gene: TRBV7-9; d_gene: -; j_gene: TRBJ1-2; abundance: -; len: 14; CDR3nt: TGTGCCAGCAGTTTAGCCCGACAGTTCTATGGCTACACCTTC; CDR3aa: CASSLARQFYGYTF
v_gene: TRBV29-1; d_gene: -; j_gene: TRBJ1-2; abundance: -; len: 14; CDR3nt: TGCAGCGTTGAAGGACTACGGGAGGACTATGGCTACACCTTC; CDR3aa: CSVEGLREDYGYTF
v_gene: TRBV7-2; d_gene: -; j_gene: TRBJ2-3; abundance: -; len: 13; CDR3nt: TGTGCCAGCAGCCCGCCACGGGCAGATACGCAGTATTTT; CDR3aa: CASSPPRADTQYF
v_gene: TRBV7-9; d_gene: -; j_gene: TRBJ2-7; abundance: -; len: 14; CDR3nt: TGTGCCAGCAGGTCTCCGGGTCAGGCCTACGAGCAGTACTTC; CDR3aa: CASRSPGQAYEQYF
v_gene: TRBV5-6; d_gene: -; j_gene: TRBJ1-1; abundance: -; len: 14; CDR3nt: TGTGCCAGCAGCTTTGTGGGGGAGGGCACTGAAGCTTTCTTT; CDR3aa: CASSFVGEGTEAFF
v_gene: TRBV27; d_gene: TRBD1; j_gene: TRBJ1-2; abundance: -; len: 15; CDR3nt: TGTGGGGAGGGGACAGGTGACTGGTTGAACTATGGCTACACCTTC; CDR3aa: CGEGTGDWLNYGYTF
v_gene: TRBV19; d_gene: -; j_gene: TRBJ2-6; abundance: -; len: 15; CDR3nt: TGTGCCAGTAGTATAGACTCCGGGACGGCCAACGTCCTGACTTTC; CDR3aa: CASSIDSGTANVLTF
v_gene: TRBV2; d_gene: -; j_gene: TRBJ1-5; abundance: -; len: 17; CDR3nt: TGTGCCAGCACTACTCCACCGGGTCAGGGGATCAATCAGCCCCAGCATTTT; CDR3aa: CASTTPPGQGINQPQHF